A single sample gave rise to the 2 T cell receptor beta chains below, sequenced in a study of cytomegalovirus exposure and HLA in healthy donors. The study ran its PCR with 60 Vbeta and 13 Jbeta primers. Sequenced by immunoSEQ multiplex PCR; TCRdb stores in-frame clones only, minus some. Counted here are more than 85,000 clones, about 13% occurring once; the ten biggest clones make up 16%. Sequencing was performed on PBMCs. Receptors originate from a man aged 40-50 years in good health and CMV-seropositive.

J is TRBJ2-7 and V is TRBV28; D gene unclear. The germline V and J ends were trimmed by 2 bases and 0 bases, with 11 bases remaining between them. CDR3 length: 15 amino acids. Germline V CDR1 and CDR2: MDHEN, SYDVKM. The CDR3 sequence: CASSLRSHASYEQYF. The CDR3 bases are TGTGCCAGCAGTTTAAGGAGCCACGCCTCCTACGAGCAGTACTTC.

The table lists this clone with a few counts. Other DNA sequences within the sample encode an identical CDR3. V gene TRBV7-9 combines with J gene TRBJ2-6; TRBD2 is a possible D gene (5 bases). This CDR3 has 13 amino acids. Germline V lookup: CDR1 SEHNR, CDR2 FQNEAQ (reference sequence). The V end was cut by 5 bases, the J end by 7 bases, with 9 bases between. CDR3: CASSPAGANVLTF. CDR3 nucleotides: TGTGCCAGCAGCCCTGCGGGCGCCAACGTCCTGACTTTC.